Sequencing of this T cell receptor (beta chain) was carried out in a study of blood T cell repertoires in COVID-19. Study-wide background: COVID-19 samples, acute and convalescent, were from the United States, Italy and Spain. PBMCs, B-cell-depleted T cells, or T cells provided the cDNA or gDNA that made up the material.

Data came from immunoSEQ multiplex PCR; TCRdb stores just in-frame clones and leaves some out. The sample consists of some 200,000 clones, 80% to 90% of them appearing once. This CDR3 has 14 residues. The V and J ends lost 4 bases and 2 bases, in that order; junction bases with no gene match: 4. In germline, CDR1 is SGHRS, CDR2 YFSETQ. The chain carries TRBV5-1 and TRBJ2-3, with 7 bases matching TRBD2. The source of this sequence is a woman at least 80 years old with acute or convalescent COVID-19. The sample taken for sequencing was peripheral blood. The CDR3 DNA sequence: TGCGCCAGCAGCAAGGGACTATCCACAGATACGCAGTATTTT. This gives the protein CASSKGLSTDTQYF.